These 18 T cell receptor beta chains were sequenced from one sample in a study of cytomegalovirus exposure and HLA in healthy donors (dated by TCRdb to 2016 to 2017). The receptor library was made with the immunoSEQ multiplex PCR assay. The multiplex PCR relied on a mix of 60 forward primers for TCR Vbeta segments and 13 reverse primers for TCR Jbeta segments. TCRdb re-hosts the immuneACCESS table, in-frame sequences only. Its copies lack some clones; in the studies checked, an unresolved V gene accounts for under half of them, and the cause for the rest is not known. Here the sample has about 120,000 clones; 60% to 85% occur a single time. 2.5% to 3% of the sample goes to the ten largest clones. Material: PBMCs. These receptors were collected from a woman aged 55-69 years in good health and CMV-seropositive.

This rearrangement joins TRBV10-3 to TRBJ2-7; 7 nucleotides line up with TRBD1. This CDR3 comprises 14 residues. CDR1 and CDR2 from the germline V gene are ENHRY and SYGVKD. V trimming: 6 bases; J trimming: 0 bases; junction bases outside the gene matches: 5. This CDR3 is CAIRQGTSSYEQYF. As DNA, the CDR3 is TGTGCCATCAGACAGGGGACCAGCTCCTACGAGCAGTACTTC.

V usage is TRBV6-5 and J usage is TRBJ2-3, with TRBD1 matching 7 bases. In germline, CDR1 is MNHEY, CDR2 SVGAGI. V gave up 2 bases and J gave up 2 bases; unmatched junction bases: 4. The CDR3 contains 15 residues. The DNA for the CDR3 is TGTGCCAGCAGTTACAGGGGGCTGGTCACAGATACGCAGTATTTT. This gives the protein CASSYRGLVTDTQYF.

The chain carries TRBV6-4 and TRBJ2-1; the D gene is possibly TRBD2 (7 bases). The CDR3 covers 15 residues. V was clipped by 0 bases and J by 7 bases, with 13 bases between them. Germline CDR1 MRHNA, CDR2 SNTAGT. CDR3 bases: TGTGCCAGCAGTGACTCCGGGGGGCCCAGGAATGAGCAGTTCTTC. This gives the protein CASSDSGGPRNEQFF.

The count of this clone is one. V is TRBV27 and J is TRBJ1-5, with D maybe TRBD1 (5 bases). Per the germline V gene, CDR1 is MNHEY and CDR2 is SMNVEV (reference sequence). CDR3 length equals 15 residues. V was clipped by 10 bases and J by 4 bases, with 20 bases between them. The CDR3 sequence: CATRPLDGGNQPQHF. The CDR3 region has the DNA TGTGCCACCAGGCCCCTGGACGGGGGAAATCAGCCCCAGCATTTT.

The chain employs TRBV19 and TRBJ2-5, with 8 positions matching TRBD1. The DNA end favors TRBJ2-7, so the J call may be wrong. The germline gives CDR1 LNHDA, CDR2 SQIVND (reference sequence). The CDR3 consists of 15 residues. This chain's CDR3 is CASSISGQVSYEQYF. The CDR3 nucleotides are TGTGCCAGTAGTATATCGGGACAGGTCTCCTACGAGCAGTACTTC.

The CDR3 is CSARTSATQYF. The CDR3 nucleotides read TGCAGTGCTAGGACTAGCGCTACGCAGTATTTT. This sequence joins TRBV20-1 and TRBJ2-3; TRBD2 matches at 8 bases. Losses at the gene ends were 3 bases for V and 8 bases for J; bases not matched to a gene: 1. There are 11 residues in the CDR3. Germline assignment: CDR1 DFQATT and CDR2 SNEGSKA (reference sequence).

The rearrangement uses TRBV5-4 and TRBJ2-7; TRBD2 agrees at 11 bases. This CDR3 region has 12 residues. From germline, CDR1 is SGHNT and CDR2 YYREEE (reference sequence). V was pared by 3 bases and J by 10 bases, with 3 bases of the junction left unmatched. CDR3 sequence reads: CASSYSGRAQYF. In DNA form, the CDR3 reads TGTGCCAGCAGCTATAGCGGGAGGGCCCAGTACTTC.

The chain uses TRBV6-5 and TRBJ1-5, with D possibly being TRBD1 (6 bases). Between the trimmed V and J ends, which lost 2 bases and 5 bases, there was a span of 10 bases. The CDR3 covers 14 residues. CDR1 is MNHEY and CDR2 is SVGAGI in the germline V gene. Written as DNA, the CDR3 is TGTGCCAGCAGTTACAGCAGGGGTGATCAGCCCCAGCATTTT. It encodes CASSYSRGDQPQHF.

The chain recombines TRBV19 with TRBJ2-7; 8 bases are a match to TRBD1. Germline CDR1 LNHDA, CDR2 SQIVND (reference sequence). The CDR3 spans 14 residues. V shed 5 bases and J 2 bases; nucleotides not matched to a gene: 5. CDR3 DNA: TGTGCCAGTAGTTCGGGACAGGTTCCCTACGAGCAGTACTTC. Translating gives CASSSGQVPYEQYF.

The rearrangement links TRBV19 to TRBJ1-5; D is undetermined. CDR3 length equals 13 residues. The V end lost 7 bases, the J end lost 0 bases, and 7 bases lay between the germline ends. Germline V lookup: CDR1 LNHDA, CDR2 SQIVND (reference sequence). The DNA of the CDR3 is TGTGCCAGTACGAGGTATAGCAATCAGCCCCAGCATTTT. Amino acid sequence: CASTRYSNQPQHF.

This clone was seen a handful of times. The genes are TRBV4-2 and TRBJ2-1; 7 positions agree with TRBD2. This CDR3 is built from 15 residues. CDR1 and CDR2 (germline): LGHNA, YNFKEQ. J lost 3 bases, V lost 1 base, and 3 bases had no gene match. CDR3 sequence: CASSQGERGYNEQFF. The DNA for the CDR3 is TGTGCCAGCAGCCAAGGGGAGCGGGGCTACAATGAGCAGTTCTTC.

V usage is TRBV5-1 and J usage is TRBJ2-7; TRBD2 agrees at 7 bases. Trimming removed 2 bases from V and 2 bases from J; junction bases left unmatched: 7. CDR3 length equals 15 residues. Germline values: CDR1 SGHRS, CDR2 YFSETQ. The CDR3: CASSLWGGSTYEQYF. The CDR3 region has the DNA TGCGCCAGCAGCTTATGGGGCGGGAGCACCTACGAGCAGTACTTC.

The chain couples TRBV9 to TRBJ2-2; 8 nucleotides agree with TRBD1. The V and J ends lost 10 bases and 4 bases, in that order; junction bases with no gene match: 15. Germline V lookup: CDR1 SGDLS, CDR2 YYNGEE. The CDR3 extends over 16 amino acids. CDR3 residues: CASGSSRTGTTGELFF. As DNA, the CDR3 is TGTGCCTCCGGAAGTAGTAGGACAGGGACCACCGGGGAGCTGTTTTTT.

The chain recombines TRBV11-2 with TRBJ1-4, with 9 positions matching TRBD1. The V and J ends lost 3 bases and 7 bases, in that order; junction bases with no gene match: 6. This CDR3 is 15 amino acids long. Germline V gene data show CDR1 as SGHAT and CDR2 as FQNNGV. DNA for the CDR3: TGTGCCAGCAGCTTCCTGGGGACAGGGCCTGAAAAACTGTTTTTT. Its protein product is CASSFLGTGPEKLFF.

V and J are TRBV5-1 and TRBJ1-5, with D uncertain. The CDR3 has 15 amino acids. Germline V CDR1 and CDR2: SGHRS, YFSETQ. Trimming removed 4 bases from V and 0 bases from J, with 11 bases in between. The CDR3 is CASSLDTNSNQPQHF. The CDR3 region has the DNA TGCGCCAGCAGCCTCGACACGAATAGCAATCAGCCCCAGCATTTT. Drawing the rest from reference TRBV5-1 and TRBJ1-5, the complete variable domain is KAGVTQTPRYLIKTRGQQVTLSCSPISGHRSVSWYQQTPGQGLQFLFEYFSETQRNKGNFPGRFSGRQFSNSRSEMNVSTLELGDSALYLCASSLDTNSNQPQHFGDGTRLSIL.

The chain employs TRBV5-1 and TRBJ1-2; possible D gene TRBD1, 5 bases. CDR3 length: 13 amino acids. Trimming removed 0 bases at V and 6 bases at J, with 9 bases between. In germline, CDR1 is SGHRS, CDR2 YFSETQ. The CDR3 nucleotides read TGCGCCAGCAGCTTGGCGGGGGGTAATGGCTACACCTTC. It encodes CASSLAGGNGYTF.

The CDR3 nucleotides read TGCGCCAGCAGAGAACTGGGGGCGTTGGATGAAGCTTTCTTT. Translated, it gives CASRELGALDEAFF. The chain has TRBV5-1 and TRBJ1-1, with D possibly being TRBD1 (6 bases). The CDR3 length is 14 residues. Trimming shortened V by 5 bases and J by 7 bases, and 18 bases separated the two germline ends. The germline gives CDR1 SGHRS, CDR2 YFSETQ.

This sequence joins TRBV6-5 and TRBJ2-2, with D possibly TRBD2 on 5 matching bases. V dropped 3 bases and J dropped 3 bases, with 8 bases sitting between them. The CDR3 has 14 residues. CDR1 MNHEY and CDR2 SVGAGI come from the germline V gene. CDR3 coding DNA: TGTGCCAGCAGTTATGGGAGTTACACCGGGGAGCTGTTTTTT. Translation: CASSYGSYTGELFF.